The source of this T cell receptor (beta chain) is a study of shared clonotypes between healthy human individuals. Study-wide findings and caveats: Clonotype sharing among donors, it was expected, would be affected by sequencing depth.

About this clone itself: Its target is unknown.

The CDR3 consists of 15 residues. J was trimmed by 5 bases and V by 3 bases; bases with no gene match: 9. Germline CDR1 reads KGHSH; CDR2 reads LQKENI. Roughly 200 ng DNA, 30,000 to 35,000 T cell genomes, went into each sorted-subset replicate PCR. In the authors' methods: Because ImmunoSEQ provided only junction sequences with no quality scores, the filtering differed. This table comes from immunoSEQ multiplex PCR, and its TCRdb copy is limited to in-frame clones, with some not included. V, J and clone size were drawn from that table, and D and trimming were deduced from the DNA. The sample holds 1.4 million to 1.5 million clones, more than 95% seen once.

The sample comprised naive CD4+ T cells sorted from blood. The subset: CD45RA+ positively selected. The TCR sequence derives from a young man in good health. The rearrangement uses TRBV18 and TRBJ2-7; 8 bases fit TRBD2. The CDR3 bases are TGTGCCAGCTCACCTCAATCCGGGACTAGAAACGAGCAGTACTTC. It encodes CASSPQSGTRNEQYF.